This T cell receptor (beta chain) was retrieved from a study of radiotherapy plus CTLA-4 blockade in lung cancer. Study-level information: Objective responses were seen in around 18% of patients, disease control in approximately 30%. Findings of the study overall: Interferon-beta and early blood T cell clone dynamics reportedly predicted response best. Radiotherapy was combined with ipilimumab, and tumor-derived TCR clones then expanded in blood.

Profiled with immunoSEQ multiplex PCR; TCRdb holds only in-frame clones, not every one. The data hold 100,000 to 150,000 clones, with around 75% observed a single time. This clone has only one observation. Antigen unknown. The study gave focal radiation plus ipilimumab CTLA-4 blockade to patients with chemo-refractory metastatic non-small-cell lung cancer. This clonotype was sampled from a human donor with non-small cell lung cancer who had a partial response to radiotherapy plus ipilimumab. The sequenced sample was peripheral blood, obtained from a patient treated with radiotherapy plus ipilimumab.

CDR3 nucleotides: TGTGCCAGCAGTCAGGGACAGGGAGCTTTCTTT. Translating gives CASSQGQGAFF. This chain uses TRBV6-5 with TRBJ1-1; 9 bases are shared with TRBD1. J was trimmed by 10 bases and V by 5 bases; bases with no gene match: 2. Germline loops: CDR1 MNHEY, CDR2 SVGAGI. The CDR3 contains 11 residues.